The sequence of this T cell receptor (beta chain) was determined in a study of blood T cell repertoires in COVID-19 (TCRdb year 2020). Background for the entire study: The collaborator samples originated in the United States, Italy and Spain and spanned the acute and convalescent phases of COVID-19. The prospective study material was composed of cDNA or gDNA derived from T cells, B-cell-depleted T cells, or PBMCs. Subjects who had been exposed to COVID-19, were actively infected with it, or had recovered from it provided the deeply sampled blood TCRbeta repertoires that made up the dataset. The repertoires were made available in a free public database intended to serve as a resource for research on the immune response to SARS-CoV-2. Samples came from the ongoing ImmuneRACE study (first 160 participants) plus 1,254 subjects from 6 global collaborators. Sample metadata almost always included a de-identified subject ID, COVID-19 status, age in years and sex. Where available, HLA class I and class II types were obtained from metadata supplied by the sample provider rather than from assay-based typing. What the authors observed across the whole study: The amount of clinical and demographic metadata varied by source and participant and was provided uncurated.

In the prospective study, participants were about 18 to 100 years old, resided in about two dozen geographic areas of the United States, and were enrolled through a virtual design. To assign participants to cohorts, the prospective study relied on clinical history that participants themselves reported in a screening survey and a study questionnaire. In the prospective study, mobile phlebotomists collected whole blood, serum and a nasopharyngeal or oropharyngeal swab from each participant. Additional blood draws and questionnaires over an approximately 2-month period could optionally be provided by prospective study participants. Prospective study blood samples were shipped either frozen or at room temperature before DNA extraction. The immunoSEQ Assay, a bias-controlled multiplex PCR, was used to amplify TCRbeta CDR3 regions from genomic DNA. The authors' analysis ran thus. Nucleated cell counts per sample were estimated from amplification of reference gene primers within the assay. To quantify the absolute abundance of each unique TCRbeta CDR3 rearrangement, sequence reads were collapsed and filtered. For each sample, productive Simpson clonality was calculated by taking the square root of Simpson's diversity index across productive rearrangements. The table was pulled from immuneACCESS by TCRdb, which kept in-frame rearrangements only. Such tables lose some clones; where checked, under half of the loss comes from unresolved V genes, and the rest has no known cause. For V, J and clone size, that table is used; D and trimming come from the DNA. Recorded for this sample are approximately 150,000 clones; roughly 80% of them occurred a single time. The ten biggest clones cover 5.6% of the sample.

CDR1 SNHLY and CDR2 FYNNEI are derived from the germline V gene. V is pruned by 6 bases and J by 6 bases, leaving 9 bases of the junction without a gene match. The CDR3 goes from the cysteine to the phenylalanine over 15 residues. Just CDR3 DNA is preserved here, 45 bases in frame from base 1. Note on this clone: Its antigen specificity is not known. No much larger clone is present one base from it, and per-base qualities are unavailable.

The sequenced material came from PBMCs or T cells enriched from blood (not recorded which). The source of this sequence is a woman aged 40 to 50 with acute COVID-19. In this chain, TRBV2 is recombined with TRBJ2-2, and 8 bases in between align with TRBD1. CDR3 loop: CASSGGQVTPGELFF. DNA sequence: TGTGCCAGCAGCGGGGGACAGGTCACACCCGGGGAGCTGTTTTTT.